These 21 T cell receptor beta chains originate from one sample sequenced in a study of post-analysis software for immune sequencing data. The study's findings and limits: Patients showed TRBV5-6, TRBV5-1 and TRBV20-1 among 4 or 5 TRBV segments more frequent than in controls.

Prepared TCR beta cDNA libraries contained unique molecular identifiers. TCRdb redid the calling of the PCR reads with MiXCR, one entry per CDR3 protein. Of around 400,000 distinct CDR3 sequences listed, approximately 37% were seen once; the top ten hold around 8%. For these receptors, no antigen is known. The material sequenced was blood. The receptors derive from a girl between 2 and 10 years old with multiple sclerosis.

This clonotype has just a few counts. The chain couples TRBV12-3 or TRBV12-4 to TRBJ2-7; D tentatively fits TRBD1 or TRBD2 (5 bases each). The CDR3 spans 15 residues. V lost 5 bases and J lost 3, with 17 bases in between. CDR3 bases: TGTGCCAGCAGTGTAAATGCCGGGACCATCTACGAGCAGTACTTC. It translates to CASSVNAGTIYEQYF.

V gene TRBV9 combines with J gene TRBJ1-4; 9 nucleotides match TRBD1. Germline V lookup: CDR1 SGDLS, CDR2 YYNGEE. The CDR3 extends over 15 amino acids. V dropped 4 bases and J dropped 8; count of bases not matched to a gene: 9. The CDR3 is CASSPRGQGYEKLFF. DNA for the CDR3: TGTGCCAGCAGCCCACGGGGACAGGGCTACGAAAAACTGTTTTTT.

The chain couples TRBV7-9 to TRBJ2-7; TRBD1 might be the D (5 bases). The germline CDR1 and CDR2 sequences are SEHNR and FQNEAQ (reference sequence). Trimming removed 2 bases from V and 6 bases from J, with 8 bases in between. There are 12 residues in the CDR3. The CDR3 protein is CASSLRGIEQYF. The CDR3 coding sequence is TGTGCCAGCAGCTTAAGGGGTATCGAGCAGTACTTC.

The chain combines TRBV5-1 with TRBJ2-7, with 8 positions matching TRBD1. V lost 4 bases, J lost 0 bases, and 9 bases stayed unmatched. Germline assignment: CDR1 SGHRS and CDR2 YFSETQ. This CDR3 spans 16 amino acids. The CDR3 coding sequence is TGCGCCAGCAGCAGAACGCCGGGACAGGACTCCTACGAGCAGTACTTC. It specifies CASSRTPGQDSYEQYF.

The chain carries TRBV5-1 and TRBJ2-7; 9 nucleotides match TRBD2. The germline gives CDR1 SGHRS, CDR2 YFSETQ. With V trimmed by 5 bases and J by 6 bases, 6 bases remained unmatched. The CDR3 contains 13 residues. CDR3 amino acids: CASSRGGAFEQYF. CDR3 in DNA: TGCGCCAGCAGTCGCGGGGGGGCTTTCGAGCAGTACTTC.

This clonotype has a handful of counts. J is TRBJ2-1 and V is TRBV20-1; D may be TRBD1 or TRBD2 (6 bases each). Per germline, CDR1 DFQATT and CDR2 SNEGSKA (reference sequence). The CDR3 spans 12 residues. The V end lost 4 bases, the J end lost 13 bases, and 17 bases lay between the germline ends. CDR3 residues: CSATRGAYLQFF. As DNA, the CDR3 is TGCAGTGCTACTAGGGGGGCCTATCTCCAGTTCTTC.

This clonotype was detected only a few times. J is TRBJ1-2 and V is TRBV7-2; TRBD1 matches at 7 bases. Per the germline V gene, CDR1 is SGHTA and CDR2 is FQGNSA. The CDR3 covers 14 residues. V was clipped by 1 base and J by 4 bases; unmatched bases: 3. The chain's CDR3 is CASSLVGDSYGYTF. The CDR3 coding sequence is TGTGCCAGCAGCTTAGTAGGGGACAGCTATGGCTACACCTTC.

This clonotype was detected a few times. V gene TRBV29-1 combines with J gene TRBJ2-7, with D possibly being TRBD1 (6 bases). Germline-derived CDR1 and CDR2 are SQVTM and ANQGSEA. The CDR3 contains 14 residues. The V end was cut by 4 bases, the J end by 7 bases, with 20 bases between. This CDR3 is CSVAVQGWVREQYF. DNA for the CDR3: TGCAGCGTTGCTGTACAGGGCTGGGTGAGGGAGCAGTACTTC.

The table lists this clonotype with a few counts. The J gene is TRBJ2-5, the V gene TRBV11-2; TRBD2 is a possible D gene (5 bases). This CDR3 comprises 17 residues. Germline V gives CDR1 SGHAT, CDR2 FQNNGV. Trimming stripped 1 base from V and 2 bases from J, with 17 bases between. The CDR3, as DNA: TGTGCCAGCAGCTTAGGAAGATTATACCCGGGGCAAGAGACCCAGTACTTC. This sequence encodes CASSLGRLYPGQETQYF.

This clonotype was recorded many times. The chain couples TRBV7-9 to TRBJ2-7, with D unclear. Germline-derived CDR1 and CDR2 are SEHNR and FQNEAQ (reference sequence). V was pared by 1 base and J by 9 bases, with 10 bases between. CDR3 length equals 12 residues. The CDR3 DNA follows: TGTGCCAGCAGCTTAGATCAGGTCGTGCAGTACTTC. It encodes CASSLDQVVQYF.

In its sample, this clonotype was seen many times. The chain combines TRBV27 with TRBJ2-1; a weak D match, TRBD2 (6 bases). Trimming took off 3 bases at V and 7 bases at J, with 10 bases between the two ends. This CDR3 comprises 13 residues. Germline CDR1 MNHEY, CDR2 SMNVEV (reference sequence). CDR3: CASSLVGGNEQFF. The CDR3, as DNA: TGTGCCAGCAGTTTGGTTGGAGGGAATGAGCAGTTCTTC.

This clonotype was counted a few times. The chain is built from TRBV6-6 and TRBJ1-4; a possible D gene is TRBD1 (5 bases). This CDR3 contains 14 residues. V was cut by 4 bases and J by 8 bases, with 14 bases left in between. The V gene's germline CDR1 is MNHNY and CDR2 SVGAGI (reference sequence). The CDR3 region has the DNA TGTGCCAGCAGTTGGAACTGGGAGGGGGAAAAACTGTTTTTT. Its protein is CASSWNWEGEKLFF.

J is TRBJ1-2 and V is TRBV6-5; D might be TRBD1 (5 bases). V lost 0 bases to trimming and J lost 6 bases, with 14 bases between them. The V gene's germline CDR1 is MNHEY and CDR2 SVGAGI. The CDR3 is made up of 15 amino acids. The CDR3 sequence is CASSYSLGQGDGYTF. CDR3 nucleotide sequence: TGTGCCAGCAGTTACTCGTTAGGCCAGGGTGATGGCTACACCTTC.

This rearrangement joins TRBV4-3 to TRBJ2-3, with TRBD2 identical over 7 bases. Germline CDR1 LGHNA, CDR2 YSLEER. V gave up 5 bases and J gave up 8 bases; unmatched junction bases: 7. This CDR3 spans 13 amino acids. CDR3 coding DNA: TGCGCCAGCAGCGCGGGAGACATGGTTACGCAGTATTTT. This translates into CASSAGDMVTQYF.

Here the CDR3 DNA reads TGTGCCAGCAGTTACTTGCGGGGGCCGAATCAGCCCCAGCATTTT. This codes for CASSYLRGPNQPQHF. The chain combines TRBV6-2 or TRBV6-3 with TRBJ1-5; D possibly corresponds to TRBD1 (6 bases). Trimming took 1 base from V and 4 from J, leaving 11 bases between them. Germline V CDR1 and CDR2: MNHEY, SVGEGT. The CDR3 length is 15 residues.

This rearrangement joins TRBV28 to TRBJ2-3; no reliable D call. The CDR3 extends over 17 amino acids. Germline V gene lookup returns CDR1 MDHEN and CDR2 SYDVKM. The V end lost 5 bases, the J end lost 0 bases, and 18 bases lay between the germline ends. The DNA for the CDR3 is TGTGCCAGCAGTCTCTCGCGGTCTATCTTTAGCACAGATACGCAGTATTTT. Its protein product is CASSLSRSIFSTDTQYF.

Written as DNA, the CDR3 is TGTGCCAGCACCTTTCTCTCGGGGTGGGGCGATGAGCAGTTCTTC. Translated, it gives CASTFLSGWGDEQFF. The genes are TRBV28 and TRBJ2-1, with D perhaps assigned TRBD1 or TRBD2 (5 bases each). This CDR3 contains 15 residues. CDR1 and CDR2 from the germline V gene are MDHEN and SYDVKM. Trimming took off 7 bases at V and 8 bases at J, with 21 bases between the two ends.

This clonotype was seen a few times. The chain has TRBV20-1 and TRBJ1-2; the D is unclear. Germline CDR1 is DFQATT and CDR2 is SNEGSKA (reference sequence). Trimming took off 4 bases at V and 0 bases at J, with 9 bases between the two ends. This CDR3 spans 13 amino acids. The chain's CDR3 is CSATDTTNYGYTF. The CDR3 DNA sequence: TGCAGTGCTACAGACACCACTAACTATGGCTACACCTTC.

This clonotype showed up just once. The V call is TRBV12-3 or TRBV12-4, the J call TRBJ2-7; 8 bases agree with TRBD1. TRBJ2-4 matches the DNA end more closely, so the J call is doubtful. The CDR3 length is 13 residues. CDR3 bases: TGTGCCAGCAGCCTCCAGGGGGCAGACATTCAGTACTTC. Translation: CASSLQGADIQYF.

CDR3 loop: CSAGPTGPSYEQYF. The CDR3 DNA reads as TGCAGTGCGGGACCGACGGGTCCCAGCTACGAGCAGTACTTC. The chain employs TRBV20-1 and TRBJ2-7; D might be TRBD1 or TRBD2, each matching 5 bases. The CDR3 runs to 14 residues. Trimming took off 6 bases at V and 3 bases at J, with 18 bases between the two ends. Per germline, CDR1 DFQATT and CDR2 SNEGSKA (reference sequence).

This clonotype was seen more than once but under ten times. This rearrangement joins TRBV5-1 to TRBJ1-2; D remains ambiguous. The length of the CDR3 is 15 residues. Trimming removed 2 bases from V and 6 bases from J, with 17 bases in between. Per the germline V gene, CDR1 is SGHRS and CDR2 is YFSETQ. CDR3 residues: CASSLIDVREDGYTF. CDR3 coding DNA: TGCGCCAGCAGCTTAATAGACGTAAGAGAGGATGGCTACACCTTC.